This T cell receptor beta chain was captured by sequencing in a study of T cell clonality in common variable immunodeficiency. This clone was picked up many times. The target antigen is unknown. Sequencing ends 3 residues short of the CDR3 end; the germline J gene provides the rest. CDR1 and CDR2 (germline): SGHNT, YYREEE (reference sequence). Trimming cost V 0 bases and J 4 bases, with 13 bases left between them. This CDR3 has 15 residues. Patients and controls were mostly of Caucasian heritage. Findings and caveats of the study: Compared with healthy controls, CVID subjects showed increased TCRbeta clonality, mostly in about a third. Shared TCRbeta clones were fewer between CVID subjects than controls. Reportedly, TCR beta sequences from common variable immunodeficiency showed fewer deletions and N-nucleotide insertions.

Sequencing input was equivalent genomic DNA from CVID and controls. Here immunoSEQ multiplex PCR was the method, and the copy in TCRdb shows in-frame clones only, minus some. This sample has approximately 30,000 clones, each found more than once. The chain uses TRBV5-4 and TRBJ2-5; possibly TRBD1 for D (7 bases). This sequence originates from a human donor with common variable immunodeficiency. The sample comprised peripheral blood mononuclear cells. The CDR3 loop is CASSLERGRGETQYF. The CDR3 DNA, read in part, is TGTGCCAGCAGCTTGGAGAGGGGGCGGGGAGAGACC. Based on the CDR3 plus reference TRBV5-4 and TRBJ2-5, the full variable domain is ETGVTQSPTHLIKTRGQQVTLRCSSQSGHNTVSWYQQALGQGPQFIFQYYREEENGRGNFPPRFSGLQFPNYSSELNVNALELDDSALYLCASSLERGRGETQYFGPGTRLLVL.